This TCR beta chain was sequenced during a study of early T cells in non-severe SARS-CoV-2 infection. The CDR3 consists of 16 residues. Germline CDR1 reads SGHRS; CDR2 reads YFSETQ. Trimming removed 4 bases from V and 5 bases from J; junction bases left unmatched: 11. Study-level points and caveats: Missing private and CD4 specificities, VDJdb matching favored anti-spike CD8 responses.

With regard to this clonotype: The target antigen is unknown.

Each CDR3 protein gets one entry after TCRdb re-called the 5' RACE reads with MiXCR. The data contain about 70,000 distinct CDR3 sequences, around 15% of them singletons. The sample in question was whole blood, obtained at baseline. The TCR originated in an adult who was a healthcare worker with PCR-confirmed SARS-CoV-2 infection or an uninfected control (not recorded which). The genes are TRBV5-1 and TRBJ2-5; 10 bases are shared with TRBD2. CDR3 sequence reads: CASSGGLAVDGETQYF. DNA of the CDR3: TGCGCCAGCAGCGGCGGACTAGCGGTTGACGGGGAGACCCAGTACTTC.